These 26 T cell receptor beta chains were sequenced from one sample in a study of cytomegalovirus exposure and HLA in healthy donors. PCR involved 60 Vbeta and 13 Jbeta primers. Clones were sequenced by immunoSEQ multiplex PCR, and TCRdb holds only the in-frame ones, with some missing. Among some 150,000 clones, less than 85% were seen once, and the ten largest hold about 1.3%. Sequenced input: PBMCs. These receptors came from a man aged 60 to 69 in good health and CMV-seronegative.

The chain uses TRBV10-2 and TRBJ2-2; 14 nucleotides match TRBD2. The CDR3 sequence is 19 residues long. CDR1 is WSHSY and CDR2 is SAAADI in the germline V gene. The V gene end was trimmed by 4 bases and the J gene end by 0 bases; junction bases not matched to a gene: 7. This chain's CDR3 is CASSVGLAGGKTNTGELFF. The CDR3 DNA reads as TGCGCCAGCAGTGTAGGACTAGCGGGGGGTAAAACGAACACCGGGGAGCTGTTTTTT.

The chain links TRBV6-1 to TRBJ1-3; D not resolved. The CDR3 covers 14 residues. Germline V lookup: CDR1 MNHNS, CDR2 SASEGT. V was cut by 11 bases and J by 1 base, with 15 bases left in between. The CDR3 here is CAASGISSGNTIYF. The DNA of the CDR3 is TGTGCCGCATCCGGGATCTCTTCTGGAAACACCATATATTTT.

The CDR3 sequence is CASSLTSGSSDTQYF. Here the CDR3 DNA reads TGTGCCAGCAGCTTGACTAGCGGGAGTTCAGATACGCAGTATTTT. This chain joins TRBV7-7 and TRBJ2-3, with 12 nucleotides matching TRBD2. The germline CDR1 and CDR2 sequences are SSHAT and FNYEAQ (reference sequence). CDR3 length: 15 amino acids. V trimming: 3 bases; J trimming: 4 bases; junction bases outside the gene matches: 2.

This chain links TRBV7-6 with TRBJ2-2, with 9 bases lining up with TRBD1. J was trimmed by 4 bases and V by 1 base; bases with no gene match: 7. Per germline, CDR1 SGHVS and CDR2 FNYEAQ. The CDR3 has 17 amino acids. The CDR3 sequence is CASSLVGTGPGTGELFF. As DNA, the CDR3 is TGTGCCAGCAGCTTAGTGGGGACAGGGCCCGGCACCGGGGAGCTGTTTTTT.

The CDR3 DNA reads TGTGCCGGAGGACAGGGCTTAGAAGAGACCCAGTACTTC. Protein sequence: CAGGQGLEETQYF. This chain links TRBV30 with TRBJ2-5; 8 positions agree with TRBD1. The length of the CDR3 is 13 residues. The germline gives CDR1 GTSNPN, CDR2 SVGIG (reference sequence). With 8 bases clipped from V and 3 bases from J, the junction kept 8 bases outside the gene matches.

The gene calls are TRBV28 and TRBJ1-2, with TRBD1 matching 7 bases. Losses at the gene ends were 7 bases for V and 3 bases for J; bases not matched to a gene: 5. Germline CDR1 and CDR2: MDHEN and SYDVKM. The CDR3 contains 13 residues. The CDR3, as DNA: TGTGCCAGCAAAAGAGGGGGCGACTATGGCTACACCTTC. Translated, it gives CASKRGGDYGYTF.

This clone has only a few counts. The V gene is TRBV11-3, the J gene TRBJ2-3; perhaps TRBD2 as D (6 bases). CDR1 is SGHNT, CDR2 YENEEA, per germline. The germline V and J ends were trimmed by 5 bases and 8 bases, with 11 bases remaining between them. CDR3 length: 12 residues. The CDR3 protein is CASSPDSGTQYF. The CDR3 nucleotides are TGTGCCAGCAGCCCCGATAGCGGTACGCAGTATTTT.

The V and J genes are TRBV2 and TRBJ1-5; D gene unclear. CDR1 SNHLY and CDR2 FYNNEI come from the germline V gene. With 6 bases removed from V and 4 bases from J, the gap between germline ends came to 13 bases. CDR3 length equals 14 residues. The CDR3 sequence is CASSPVGENQPQHF. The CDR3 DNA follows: TGTGCCAGCAGCCCCGTTGGGGAGAATCAGCCCCAGCATTTT.

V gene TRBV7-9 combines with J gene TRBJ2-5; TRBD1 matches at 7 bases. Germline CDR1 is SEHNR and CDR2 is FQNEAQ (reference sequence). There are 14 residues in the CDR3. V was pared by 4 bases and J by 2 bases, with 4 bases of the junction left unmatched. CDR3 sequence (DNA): TGTGCCAGCAGCTACCAGGGGGTTCAAGAGACCCAGTACTTC. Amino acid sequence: CASSYQGVQETQYF.

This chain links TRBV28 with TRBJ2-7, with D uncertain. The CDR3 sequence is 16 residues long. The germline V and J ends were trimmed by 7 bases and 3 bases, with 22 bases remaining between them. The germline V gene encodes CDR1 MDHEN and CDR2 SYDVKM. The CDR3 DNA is TGTGCCAGCACCGGCGCAGGCGTCATAAAAAGCTACGAGCAGTACTTC. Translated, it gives CASTGAGVIKSYEQYF.

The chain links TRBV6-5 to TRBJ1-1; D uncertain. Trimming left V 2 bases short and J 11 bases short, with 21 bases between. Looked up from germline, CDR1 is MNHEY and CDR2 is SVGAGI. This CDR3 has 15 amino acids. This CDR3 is CASSYINFENGEAFF. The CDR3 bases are TGTGCCAGCAGTTACATTAACTTCGAAAACGGAGAGGCTTTCTTT.

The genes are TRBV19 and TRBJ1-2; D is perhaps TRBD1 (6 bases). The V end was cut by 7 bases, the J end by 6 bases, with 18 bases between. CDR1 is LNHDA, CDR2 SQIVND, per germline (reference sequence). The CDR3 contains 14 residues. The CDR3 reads CASNQYRDGDGYTF. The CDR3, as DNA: TGTGCCAGTAATCAATACAGGGATGGAGATGGCTACACCTTC.

The CDR3 reads CASSDSNQPQHF. DNA for the CDR3: TGTGCCAGCAGTGATTCGAATCAGCCCCAGCATTTT. The rearrangement joins TRBV2 to TRBJ1-5; D call uncertain. Germline V lookup: CDR1 SNHLY, CDR2 FYNNEI. The CDR3 has 12 residues. The V end was cut by 3 bases, the J end by 4 bases, with 4 bases between.

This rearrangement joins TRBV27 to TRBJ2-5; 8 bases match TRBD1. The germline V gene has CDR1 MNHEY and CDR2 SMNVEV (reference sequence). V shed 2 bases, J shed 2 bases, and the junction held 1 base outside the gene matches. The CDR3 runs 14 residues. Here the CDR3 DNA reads TGTGCCAGCAGTTTAAGGGACAGGCAAGAGACCCAGTACTTC. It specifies CASSLRDRQETQYF.

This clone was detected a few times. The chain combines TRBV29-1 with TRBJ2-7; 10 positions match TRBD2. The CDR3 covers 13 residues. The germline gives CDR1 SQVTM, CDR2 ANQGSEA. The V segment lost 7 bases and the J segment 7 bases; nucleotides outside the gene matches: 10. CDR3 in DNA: TGCAGCGCAGGAGGACTAGCGGAGGGGGAGCAGTACTTC. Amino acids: CSAGGLAEGEQYF.

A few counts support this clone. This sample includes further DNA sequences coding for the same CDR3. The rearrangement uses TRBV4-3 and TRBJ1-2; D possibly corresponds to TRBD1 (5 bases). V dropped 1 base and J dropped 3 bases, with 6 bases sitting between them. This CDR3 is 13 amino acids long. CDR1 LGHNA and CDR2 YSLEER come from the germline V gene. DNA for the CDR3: TGCGCCAGCAGCCAAGCGGGGGACTATGGCTACACCTTC. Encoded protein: CASSQAGDYGYTF.

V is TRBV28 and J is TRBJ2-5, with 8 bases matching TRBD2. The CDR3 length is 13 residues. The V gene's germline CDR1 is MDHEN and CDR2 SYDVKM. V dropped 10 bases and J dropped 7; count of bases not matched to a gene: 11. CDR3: CATRRPGGGTQYF. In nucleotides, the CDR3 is TGTGCCACCCGAAGGCCGGGAGGGGGGACCCAGTACTTC.

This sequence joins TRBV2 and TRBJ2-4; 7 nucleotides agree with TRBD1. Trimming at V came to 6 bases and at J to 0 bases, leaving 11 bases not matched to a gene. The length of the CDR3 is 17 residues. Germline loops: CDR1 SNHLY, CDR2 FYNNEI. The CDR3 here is CASSQGDAVLAKNIQYF. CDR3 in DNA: TGTGCCAGCAGCCAGGGGGACGCTGTACTAGCCAAAAACATTCAGTACTTC.

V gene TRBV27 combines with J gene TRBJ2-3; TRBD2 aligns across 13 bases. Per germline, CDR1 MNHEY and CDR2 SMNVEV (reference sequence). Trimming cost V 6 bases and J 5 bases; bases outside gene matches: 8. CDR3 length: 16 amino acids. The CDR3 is CASSRARTSGRDTQYF. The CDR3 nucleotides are TGTGCCAGCAGCCGTGCGCGGACTAGCGGGAGAGATACGCAGTATTTT.

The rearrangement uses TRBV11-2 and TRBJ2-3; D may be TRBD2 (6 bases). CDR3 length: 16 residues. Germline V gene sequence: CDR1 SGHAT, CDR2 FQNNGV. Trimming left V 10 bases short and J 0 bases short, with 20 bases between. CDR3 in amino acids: CATRALAGTSTDTQYF. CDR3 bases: TGTGCCACTCGGGCGCTGGCGGGAACTAGCACAGATACGCAGTATTTT. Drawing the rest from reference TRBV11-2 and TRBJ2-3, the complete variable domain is EAGVAQSPRYKIIEKRQSVAFWCNPISGHATLYWYQQILGQGPKLLIQFQNNGVVDDSQLPKDRFSAERLKGVDSTLKIQPAKLEDSAVYLCATRALAGTSTDTQYFGPGTRLTVL.

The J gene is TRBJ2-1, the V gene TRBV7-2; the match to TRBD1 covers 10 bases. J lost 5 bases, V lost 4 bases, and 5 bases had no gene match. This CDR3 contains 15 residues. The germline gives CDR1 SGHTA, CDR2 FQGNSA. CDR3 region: CASSSRDRGNNEQFF. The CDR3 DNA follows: TGTGCCAGCAGCTCCCGGGACAGGGGAAACAATGAGCAGTTCTTC.

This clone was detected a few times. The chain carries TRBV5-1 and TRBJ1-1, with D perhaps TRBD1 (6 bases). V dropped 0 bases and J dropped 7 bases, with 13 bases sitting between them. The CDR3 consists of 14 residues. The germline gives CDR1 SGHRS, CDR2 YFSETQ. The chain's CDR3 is CASSLGTDTLEAFF. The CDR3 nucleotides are TGCGCCAGCAGCTTGGGGACAGATACTCTTGAAGCTTTCTTT.

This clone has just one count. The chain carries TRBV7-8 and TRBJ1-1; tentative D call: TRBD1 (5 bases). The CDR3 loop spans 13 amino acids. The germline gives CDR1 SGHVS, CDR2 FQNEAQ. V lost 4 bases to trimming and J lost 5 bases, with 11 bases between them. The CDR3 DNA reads TGTGCCAGCAGCTCCCGCCGGGGGACTGAAGCTTTCTTT. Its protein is CASSSRRGTEAFF.

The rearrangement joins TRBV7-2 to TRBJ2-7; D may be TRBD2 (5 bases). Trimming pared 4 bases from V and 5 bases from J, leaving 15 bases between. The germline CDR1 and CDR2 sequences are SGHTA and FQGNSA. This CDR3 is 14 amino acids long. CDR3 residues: CASSSGLATHEQYF. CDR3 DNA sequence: TGTGCCAGCAGCTCCGGTCTAGCAACCCACGAGCAGTACTTC.

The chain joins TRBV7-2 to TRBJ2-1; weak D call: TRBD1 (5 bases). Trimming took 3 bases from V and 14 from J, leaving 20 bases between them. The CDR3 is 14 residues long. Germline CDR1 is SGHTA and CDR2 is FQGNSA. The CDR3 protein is CASSLIGAVEEEFF. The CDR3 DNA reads TGTGCCAGCAGCTTGATTGGGGCAGTAGAAGAGGAGTTCTTC.

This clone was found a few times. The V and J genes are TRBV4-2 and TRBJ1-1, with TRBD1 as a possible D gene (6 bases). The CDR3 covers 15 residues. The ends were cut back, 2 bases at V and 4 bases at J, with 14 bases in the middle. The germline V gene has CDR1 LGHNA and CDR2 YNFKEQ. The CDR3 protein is CASSQSGQGSTEAFF. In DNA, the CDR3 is TGTGCCAGCAGCCAATCGGGTCAGGGGAGCACTGAAGCTTTCTTT.